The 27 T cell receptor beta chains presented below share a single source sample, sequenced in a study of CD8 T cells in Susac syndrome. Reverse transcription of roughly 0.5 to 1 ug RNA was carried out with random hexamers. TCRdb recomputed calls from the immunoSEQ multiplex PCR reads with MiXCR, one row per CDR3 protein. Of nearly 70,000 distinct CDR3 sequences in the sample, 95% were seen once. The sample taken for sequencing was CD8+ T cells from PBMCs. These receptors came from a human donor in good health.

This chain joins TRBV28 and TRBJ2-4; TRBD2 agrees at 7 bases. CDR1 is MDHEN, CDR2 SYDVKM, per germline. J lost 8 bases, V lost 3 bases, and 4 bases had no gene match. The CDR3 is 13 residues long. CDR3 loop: CASSFVGRDIQYF. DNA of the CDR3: TGTGCCAGCAGTTTTGTAGGGAGGGACATTCAGTACTTC.

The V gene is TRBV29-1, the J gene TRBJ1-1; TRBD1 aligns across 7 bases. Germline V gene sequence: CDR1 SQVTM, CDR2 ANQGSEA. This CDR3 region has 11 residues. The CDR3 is CSDREGTEAFF. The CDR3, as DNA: TGCAGTGACAGGGAAGGCACTGAAGCTTTCTTT.

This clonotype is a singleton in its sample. The CDR3 loop reads CASRGGGPNEQFF. The CDR3 DNA sequence: TGTGCCAGCAGAGGGGGGGGGCCCAATGAGCAGTTCTTC. This rearrangement joins TRBV27 to TRBJ2-1; perhaps TRBD2 as D (7 bases). CDR1 and CDR2 (germline): MNHEY, SMNVEV (reference sequence). The germline V and J ends were trimmed by 6 bases and 6 bases, with 12 bases remaining between them. The CDR3 spans 13 residues.

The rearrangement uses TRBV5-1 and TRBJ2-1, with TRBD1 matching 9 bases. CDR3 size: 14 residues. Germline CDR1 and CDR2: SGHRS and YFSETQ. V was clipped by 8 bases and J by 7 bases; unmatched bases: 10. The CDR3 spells CASLPGQGLNEQFF. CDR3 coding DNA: TGCGCCAGTTTACCGGGACAGGGTTTAAATGAGCAGTTCTTC.

CDR3 DNA: TGTGCCAGCAGCCCCCTGGACCTGTCTGGGGCCAACGTCCTGACTTTC. Translation: CASSPLDLSGANVLTF. The rearrangement links TRBV7-9 to TRBJ2-6; D unresolved. The CDR3 runs 16 residues. The germline V and J ends were trimmed by 5 bases and 1 base, with 12 bases remaining between them. Germline V gives CDR1 SEHNR, CDR2 FQNEAQ (reference sequence).

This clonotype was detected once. CDR3 bases: TGTGCCAGCAGCTTGGGACTAGCGGGGGGGTACTTTGGGGATACGCAGTATTTT. The encoded protein is CASSLGLAGGYFGDTQYF. The chain carries TRBV7-3 and TRBJ2-3, with 16 bases identical to TRBD2. Losses at the gene ends were 3 bases for V and 6 bases for J; bases not matched to a gene: 9. Germline V gives CDR1 SGHTA, CDR2 FQGTGA. The length of the CDR3 is 18 residues.

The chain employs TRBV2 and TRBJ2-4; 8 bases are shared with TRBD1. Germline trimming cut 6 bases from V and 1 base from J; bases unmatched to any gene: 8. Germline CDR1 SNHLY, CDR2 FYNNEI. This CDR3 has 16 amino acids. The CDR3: CASRGGTGGAKNIQYF. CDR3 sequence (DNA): TGTGCCAGCAGGGGCGGGACAGGTGGGGCCAAAAACATTCAGTACTTC.

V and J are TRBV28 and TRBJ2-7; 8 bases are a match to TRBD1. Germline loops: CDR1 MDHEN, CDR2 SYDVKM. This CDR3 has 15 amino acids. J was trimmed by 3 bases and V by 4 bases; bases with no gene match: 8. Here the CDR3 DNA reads TGTGCCAGCAGTTCCCCGGGACAGGAAAACTACGAGCAGTACGTC. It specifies CASSSPGQENYEQYV.

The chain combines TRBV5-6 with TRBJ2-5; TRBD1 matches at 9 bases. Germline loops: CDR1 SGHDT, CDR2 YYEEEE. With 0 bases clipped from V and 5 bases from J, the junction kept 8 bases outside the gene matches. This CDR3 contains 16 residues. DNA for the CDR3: TGTGCCAGCAGCTTGGGGGGACAGGGTGCAGCGGAGACCCAGTACTTC. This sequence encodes CASSLGGQGAAETQYF. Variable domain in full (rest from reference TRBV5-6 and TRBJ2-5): DAGVTQSPTHLIKTRGQQVTLRCSPKSGHDTVSWYQQALGQGPQFIFQYYEEEERQRGNFPDRFSGHQFPNYSSELNVNALLLGDSALYLCASSLGGQGAAETQYFGPGTRLLVL.

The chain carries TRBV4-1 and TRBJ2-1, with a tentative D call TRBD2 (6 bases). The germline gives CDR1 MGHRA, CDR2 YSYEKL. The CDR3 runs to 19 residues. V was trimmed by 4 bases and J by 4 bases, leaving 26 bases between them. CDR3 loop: CASSPRLGTSTEGYNEQFF. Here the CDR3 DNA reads TGCGCCAGCAGCCCCCGCCTGGGCACTAGCACCGAGGGGTACAATGAGCAGTTCTTC.

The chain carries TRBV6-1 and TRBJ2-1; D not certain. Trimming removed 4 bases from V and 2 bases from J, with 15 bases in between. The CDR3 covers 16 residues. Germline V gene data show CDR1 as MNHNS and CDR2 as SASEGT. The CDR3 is CASSVGPRGTYNEQFF. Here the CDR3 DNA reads TGTGCCAGCAGTGTAGGACCGCGTGGCACCTACAATGAGCAGTTCTTC.

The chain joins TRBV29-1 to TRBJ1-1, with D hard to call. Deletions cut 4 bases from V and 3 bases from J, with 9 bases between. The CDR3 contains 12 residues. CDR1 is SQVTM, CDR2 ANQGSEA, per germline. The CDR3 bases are TGCAGCGTTGGAAGGGTTGACACTGAAGCTTTCTTT. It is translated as CSVGRVDTEAFF.

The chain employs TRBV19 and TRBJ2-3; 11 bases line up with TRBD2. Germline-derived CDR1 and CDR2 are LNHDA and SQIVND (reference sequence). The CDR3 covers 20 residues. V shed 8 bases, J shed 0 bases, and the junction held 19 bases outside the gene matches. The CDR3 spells CASSNSGASGGPTSTDTQYF. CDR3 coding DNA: TGTGCCAGTTCCAACTCAGGGGCTAGCGGGGGGCCCACTAGCACAGATACGCAGTATTTT.

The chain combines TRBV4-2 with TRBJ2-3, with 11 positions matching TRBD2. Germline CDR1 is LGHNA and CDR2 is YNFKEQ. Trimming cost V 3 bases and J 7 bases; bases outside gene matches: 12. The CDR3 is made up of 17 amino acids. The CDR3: CASSQYSGTSGHYTQYF. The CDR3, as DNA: TGTGCCAGCAGCCAGTACTCCGGGACTAGCGGCCACTATACGCAGTATTTT.

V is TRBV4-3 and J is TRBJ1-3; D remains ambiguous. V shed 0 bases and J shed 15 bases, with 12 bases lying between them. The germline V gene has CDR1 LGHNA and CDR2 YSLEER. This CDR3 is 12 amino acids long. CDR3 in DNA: TGCGCCAGCAGCCAAGATCGAACAGTTCCATATTTT. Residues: CASSQDRTVPYF.

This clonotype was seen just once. The CDR3 loop is CASMLSAGEIYNEQFF. The CDR3, as DNA: TGTGCCAGCATGTTATCGGCGGGGGAGATATACAATGAGCAGTTCTTC. The chain is built from TRBV27 and TRBJ2-1, with 7 bases aligning to TRBD2. The CDR3 is made up of 16 amino acids. Unmatched junction bases numbered 13, after V lost 7 bases and J lost 4 bases. Looked up from germline, CDR1 is MNHEY and CDR2 is SMNVEV (reference sequence).

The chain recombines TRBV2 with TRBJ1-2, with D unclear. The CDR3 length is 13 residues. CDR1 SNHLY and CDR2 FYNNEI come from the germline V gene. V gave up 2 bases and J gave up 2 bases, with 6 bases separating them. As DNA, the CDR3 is TGTGCCAGCAGTGAATGGTTGAACTATGGCTACACCTTC. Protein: CASSEWLNYGYTF.

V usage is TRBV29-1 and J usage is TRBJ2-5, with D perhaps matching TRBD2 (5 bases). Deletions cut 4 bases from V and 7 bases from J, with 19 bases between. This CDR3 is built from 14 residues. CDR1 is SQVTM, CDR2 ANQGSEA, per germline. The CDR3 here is CSVVPDFQSGTQYF. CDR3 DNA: TGCAGCGTTGTCCCGGACTTTCAGTCCGGGACCCAGTACTTC. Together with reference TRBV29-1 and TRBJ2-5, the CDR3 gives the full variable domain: SAVISQKPSRDICQRGTSLTIQCQVDSQVTMMFWYRQQPGQSLTLIATANQGSEATYESGFVIDKFPISRPNLTFSTLTVSNMSPEDSSIYLCSVVPDFQSGTQYFGPGTRLLVL.

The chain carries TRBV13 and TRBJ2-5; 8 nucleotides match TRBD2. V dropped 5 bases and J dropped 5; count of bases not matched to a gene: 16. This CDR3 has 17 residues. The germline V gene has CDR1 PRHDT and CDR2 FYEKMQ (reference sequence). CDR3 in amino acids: CASSPRVAGRTRETQYF. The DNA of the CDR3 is TGTGCCAGCAGCCCCCGGGTAGCGGGGCGTACGAGGGAGACCCAGTACTTC.

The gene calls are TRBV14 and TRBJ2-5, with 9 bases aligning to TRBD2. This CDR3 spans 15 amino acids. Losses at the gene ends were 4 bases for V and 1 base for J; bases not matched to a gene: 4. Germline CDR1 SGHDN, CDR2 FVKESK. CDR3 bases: TGTGCCAGCAGCCGTACAGCGGGGGGCCAAGAGACCCAGTACTTC. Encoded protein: CASSRTAGGQETQYF.

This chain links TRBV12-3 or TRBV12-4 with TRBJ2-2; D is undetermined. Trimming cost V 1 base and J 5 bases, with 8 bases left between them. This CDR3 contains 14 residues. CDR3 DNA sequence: TGTGCCAGCAGTTTAGGGAGTGGTACCGGGGAGCTGTTTTTT. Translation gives CASSLGSGTGELFF.

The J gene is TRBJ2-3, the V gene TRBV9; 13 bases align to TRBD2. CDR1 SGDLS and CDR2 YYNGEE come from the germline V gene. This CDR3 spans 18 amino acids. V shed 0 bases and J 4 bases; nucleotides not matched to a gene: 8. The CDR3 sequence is CASSVGRGLAGASDTQYF. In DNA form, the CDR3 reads TGTGCCAGCAGCGTAGGGAGAGGACTAGCGGGGGCGTCAGATACGCAGTATTTT.

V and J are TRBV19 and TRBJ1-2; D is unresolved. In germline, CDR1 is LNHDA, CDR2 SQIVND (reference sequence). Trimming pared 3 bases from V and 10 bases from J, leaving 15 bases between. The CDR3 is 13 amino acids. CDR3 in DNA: TGTGCCAGTAGTATGCGGGGAATGGGTGACTACACCTTC. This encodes CASSMRGMGDYTF.

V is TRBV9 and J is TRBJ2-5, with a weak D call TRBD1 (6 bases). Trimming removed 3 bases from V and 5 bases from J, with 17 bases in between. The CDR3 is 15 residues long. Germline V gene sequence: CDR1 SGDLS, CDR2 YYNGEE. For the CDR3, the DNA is TGTGCCAGCAGCGAGAGGCCGGGACAACTCGAGACCCAGTACTTC. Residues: CASSERPGQLETQYF.

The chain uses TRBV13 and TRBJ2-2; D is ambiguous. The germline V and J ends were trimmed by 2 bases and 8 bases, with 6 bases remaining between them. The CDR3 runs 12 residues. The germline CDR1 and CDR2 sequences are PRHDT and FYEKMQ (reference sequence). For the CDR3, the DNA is TGTGCCAGCAGCTTAATCCAAGGGGAGCTGTTTTTT. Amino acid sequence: CASSLIQGELFF.

CDR3 coding DNA: TGCGCCAGCAGCCAAGGGTCGGGGGATGAAGCTTTCTTT. The encoded protein is CASSQGSGDEAFF. The chain is built from TRBV4-3 and TRBJ1-1; TRBD1 is a possible D gene (5 bases). V gave up 1 base and J gave up 7 bases, with 10 bases separating them. Germline V gene sequence: CDR1 LGHNA, CDR2 YSLEER. The CDR3 covers 13 residues.

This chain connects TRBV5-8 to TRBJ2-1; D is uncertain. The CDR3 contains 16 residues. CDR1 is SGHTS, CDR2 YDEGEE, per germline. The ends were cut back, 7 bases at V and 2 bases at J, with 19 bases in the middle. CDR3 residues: CASPQRRLAPYNEQFF. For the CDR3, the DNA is TGTGCCAGCCCACAACGGCGACTCGCCCCCTACAATGAGCAGTTCTTC.